A selection of T cell receptor beta chains follows, all from one sample in a study of CD8 T cells in Susac syndrome. TCRdb fed the immunoSEQ multiplex PCR reads into MiXCR, producing one record per CDR3 protein. The sample lists 150,000 to 200,000 distinct CDR3 sequences, just under 95% occurring once. The sample comprised CD4+ T cells from PBMCs. The receptors were sampled from a human donor in good health. CDR3s include the opening cysteine and the closing phenylalanine or tryptophan. Fields, in order: CDR3 protein, CDR3 DNA, D gene, J gene, V gene, clone size. The D gene is left open where the match is weak. Size tells how often a clone was seen (once, few, many) or the class of an expanded clone, and some rows leave it out.

CDR3: CSASRRDDGYTF; DNA: TGCAGTGCTAGTCGCAGGGATGATGGCTACACCTTC; D: NA; J: TRBJ1-2; V: TRBV20-1; size: NA
CDR3: CASSVGTPGYTF; DNA: TGTGCCAGCAGCGTCGGGACACCAGGCTACACCTTC; D: NA; J: TRBJ1-2; V: TRBV5-6; size: NA
CDR3: CASSPTGMGAPDTQYF; DNA: TGTGCCAGCTCACCGACGGGGATGGGGGCCCCAGATACGCAGTATTTT; D: NA; J: TRBJ2-3; V: TRBV18; size: NA
CDR3: CSAGQGARNEQFF; DNA: TGCAGTGCCGGACAGGGGGCTCGCAATGAGCAGTTCTTC; D: TRBD1; J: TRBJ2-1; V: TRBV20-1; size: NA
CDR3: CASSQGSVGPYEQYF; DNA: TGCGCCAGCAGCCAAGGTTCGGTGGGTCCCTACGAGCAGTACTTC; D: NA; J: TRBJ2-7; V: TRBV4-3; size: NA
CDR3: CASDSGQSPNYGYTF; DNA: TGTGCCAGCGATTCAGGGCAGAGTCCTAACTATGGCTACACCTTC; D: NA; J: TRBJ1-2; V: TRBV6-2/TRBV6-3; size: NA
CDR3: CASSSLGGSTDTQYF; DNA: TGTGCCAGTAGTTCCCTCGGGGGGAGCACAGATACGCAGTATTTT; D: TRBD2; J: TRBJ2-3; V: TRBV19; size: NA
CDR3: CASSLSGVYYEQYF; DNA: TGTGCCAGCAGCCTTAGCGGGGTATACTACGAGCAGTACTTC; D: TRBD2; J: TRBJ2-7; V: TRBV3-1; size: NA
CDR3: CASSTPHSGGAYEQYF; DNA: TGTGCCAGCAGCACGCCCCATAGCGGGGGGGCCTACGAGCAGTACTTC; D: TRBD2; J: TRBJ2-7; V: TRBV5-4; size: NA
CDR3: CASSPSGTGAAHYGYTF; DNA: TGTGCCAGCTCACCATCCGGGACAGGGGCCGCCCACTATGGCTACACCTTC; D: TRBD1; J: TRBJ1-2; V: TRBV18; size: NA
CDR3: CASSQDSRGYTF; DNA: TGTGCCAGCAGCCAAGATTCAAGGGGCTACACCTTC; D: NA; J: TRBJ1-2; V: TRBV3-1; size: NA
CDR3: CAWSVRGTVAVGTEAFF; DNA: TGTGCCTGGAGTGTACGGGGGACTGTGGCTGTTGGCACTGAAGCTTTCTTT; D: NA; J: TRBJ1-1; V: TRBV30; size: NA
CDR3: CASSLSNSGSYNEQFF; DNA: TGTGCCAGCAGTTTAAGTAACAGCGGCTCCTACAATGAGCAGTTCTTC; D: NA; J: TRBJ2-1; V: TRBV12-3/TRBV12-4; size: NA
CDR3: CASSLISGTAYNEQFF; DNA: TGTGCCAGCAGCTTGATTAGCGGGACCGCCTACAATGAGCAGTTCTTC; D: TRBD2; J: TRBJ2-1; V: TRBV7-2; size: NA
CDR3: CASSPPGFEDYGYTF; DNA: TGTGCCAGCTCACCACCGGGATTTGAGGACTATGGCTACACCTTC; D: NA; J: TRBJ1-2; V: TRBV18; size: NA
CDR3: CSVARGAGTDTQYF; DNA: TGCAGCGTTGCTCGGGGGGCCGGCACAGATACGCAGTATTTT; D: NA; J: TRBJ2-3; V: TRBV29-1; size: NA
CDR3: CSARVSPQINEQFF; DNA: TGCAGTGCTAGAGTGTCCCCACAGATCAATGAGCAGTTCTTC; D: NA; J: TRBJ2-1; V: TRBV20-1; size: NA
CDR3: CSVRTAMNTEAFF; DNA: TGCAGCGTTCGGACGGCAATGAACACTGAAGCTTTCTTT; D: NA; J: TRBJ1-1; V: TRBV29-1; size: few
CDR3: CASTFGGANVLTF; DNA: TGTGCCAGCACCTTCGGAGGGGCCAACGTCCTGACTTTC; D: NA; J: TRBJ2-6; V: TRBV7-2; size: NA
CDR3: CASIRGGGLDEQFF; DNA: TGCGCCAGCATCCGAGGGGGCGGTCTGGATGAGCAGTTCTTC; D: TRBD1; J: TRBJ2-1; V: TRBV10-2; size: NA
CDR3: CASSLLGLREDTQYF; DNA: TGTGCCAGCAGCCTACTGGGCCTACGGGAAGATACGCAGTATTTT; D: NA; J: TRBJ2-3; V: TRBV7-3; size: NA
CDR3: CASSLSESTEAFF; DNA: TGTGCCAGCAGCTTATCTGAGAGCACTGAAGCTTTCTTT; D: NA; J: TRBJ1-1; V: TRBV6-2/TRBV6-3; size: NA
CDR3: CASSQSRGGSTFGQYF; DNA: TGCGCCAGCAGTCAATCAAGGGGGGGATCGACCTTCGGGCAGTACTTC; D: NA; J: TRBJ2-7; V: TRBV23-1; size: NA
CDR3: CASSPRTGGADTQYF; DNA: TGTGCCAGCAGTCCCCGGACAGGGGGGGCAGATACGCAGTATTTT; D: TRBD1; J: TRBJ2-3; V: TRBV25-1; size: once
CDR3: CASSRPGGSGETQYF; DNA: TGTGCCAGCAGCCGACCTGGAGGGTCGGGGGAGACCCAGTACTTC; D: NA; J: TRBJ2-5; V: TRBV11-2; size: NA
CDR3: CASSRFNKRGGTDTQYF; DNA: TGTGCCAGCAGCCGATTCAATAAGCGGGGGGGCACAGATACGCAGTATTTT; D: TRBD2; J: TRBJ2-3; V: TRBV7-8; size: NA
CDR3: CAWSWGVPTGELFF; DNA: TGTGCCTGGAGTTGGGGTGTCCCCACCGGGGAGCTGTTTTTT; D: NA; J: TRBJ2-2; V: TRBV30; size: NA
CDR3: CASSATSDTQYF; DNA: TGTGCCAGCAGCGCTACGTCCGATACGCAGTATTTT; D: NA; J: TRBJ2-3; V: TRBV2; size: NA
CDR3: CASSLRDRGQYF; DNA: TGTGCCAGCAGCTTGAGGGACAGAGGGCAGTATTTT; D: TRBD1; J: TRBJ2-3; V: TRBV5-4; size: NA
CDR3: CASSLTGWASGANVLTF; DNA: TGTGCCAGCAGCTTGACAGGGTGGGCCTCTGGGGCCAACGTCCTGACTTTC; D: TRBD1; J: TRBJ2-6; V: TRBV2; size: NA
CDR3: CASSFVPGAYEQYF; DNA: TGTGCCAGCAGCTTCGTGCCAGGGGCCTACGAGCAGTACTTC; D: NA; J: TRBJ2-7; V: TRBV7-9; size: NA
CDR3: CSADELAGRDEQFF; DNA: TGCAGTGCTGATGAACTAGCGGGGAGGGACGAGCAGTTCTTC; D: TRBD2; J: TRBJ2-1; V: TRBV20-1; size: NA
CDR3: CAWKDWGNQPQHF; DNA: TGTGCCTGGAAGGATTGGGGAAACCAGCCCCAGCATTTT; D: NA; J: TRBJ1-5; V: TRBV30; size: NA
CDR3: CATSTDRGPYGYTF; DNA: TGTGCCACCAGCACAGACAGGGGGCCCTATGGCTACACCTTC; D: TRBD1; J: TRBJ1-2; V: TRBV15; size: NA
CDR3: CASSGQTGTGYTF; DNA: TGTGCCAGCAGTGGACAGACAGGGACAGGCTACACCTTC; D: TRBD1; J: TRBJ1-2; V: TRBV6-5; size: NA
CDR3: CASSLEGGGLTEAFF; DNA: TGTGCCAGCAGCTTAGAAGGAGGGGGTTTGACTGAAGCTTTCTTT; D: NA; J: TRBJ1-1; V: TRBV5-6; size: once
CDR3: CASSLSAQFYGYTF; DNA: TGTGCCAGCAGTTTGTCTGCGCAGTTCTATGGCTACACCTTC; D: NA; J: TRBJ1-2; V: TRBV12-3/TRBV12-4; size: NA
CDR3: CASSPRGADYEQYF; DNA: TGTGCCAGCTCACCACGGGGGGCGGACTACGAGCAGTACTTC; D: NA; J: TRBJ2-7; V: TRBV18; size: NA
CDR3: CASSFMNGELFF; DNA: TGTGCCAGCAGTTTTATGAACGGGGAGCTGTTTTTT; D: NA; J: TRBJ2-2; V: TRBV27; size: NA
CDR3: CASSPGGPFTDTQYF; DNA: TGTGCCAGCAGCCCAGGGGGACCGTTCACAGATACGCAGTATTTT; D: TRBD1; J: TRBJ2-3; V: TRBV7-8; size: NA
CDR3: CATSPPGLGYGYTF; DNA: TGTGCCACCAGTCCTCCAGGGTTGGGCTATGGCTACACCTTC; D: NA; J: TRBJ1-2; V: TRBV15; size: NA
CDR3: CSARDAGQGVLEQPQHF; DNA: TGCAGTGCTAGAGATGCAGGACAGGGGGTTCTAGAACAGCCCCAGCATTTT; D: TRBD1; J: TRBJ1-5; V: TRBV20-1; size: NA
CDR3: CSARGHDRGDSPLHF; DNA: TGCAGTGCTAGGGGTCATGACAGGGGTGATTCACCCCTCCACTTT; D: TRBD1; J: TRBJ1-6; V: TRBV20-1; size: once
CDR3: CASSVGSLSYEQYF; DNA: TGTGCCAGCAGCGTGGGATCCCTCTCCTACGAGCAGTACTTC; D: NA; J: TRBJ2-7; V: TRBV9; size: NA
CDR3: CASSQAGTLNTEAFF; DNA: TGCGCCAGCAGCCAAGCCGGGACACTGAACACTGAAGCTTTCTTT; D: NA; J: TRBJ1-1; V: TRBV4-3; size: NA
CDR3: CASSVEGRGAVGEQFF; DNA: TGTGCCAGCAGCGTAGAGGGGAGGGGGGCGGTAGGTGAGCAGTTCTTC; D: NA; J: TRBJ2-1; V: TRBV9; size: NA
CDR3: CAWSVSGRGRGSYNEQFF; DNA: TGTGCCTGGAGTGTATCGGGGCGGGGAAGGGGATCCTACAATGAGCAGTTCTTC; D: NA; J: TRBJ2-1; V: TRBV30; size: NA
CDR3: CASSFDRGNTQYF; DNA: TGTGCCAGCAGCTTCGACAGGGGGAATACGCAGTATTTT; D: TRBD1; J: TRBJ2-3; V: TRBV7-3; size: NA